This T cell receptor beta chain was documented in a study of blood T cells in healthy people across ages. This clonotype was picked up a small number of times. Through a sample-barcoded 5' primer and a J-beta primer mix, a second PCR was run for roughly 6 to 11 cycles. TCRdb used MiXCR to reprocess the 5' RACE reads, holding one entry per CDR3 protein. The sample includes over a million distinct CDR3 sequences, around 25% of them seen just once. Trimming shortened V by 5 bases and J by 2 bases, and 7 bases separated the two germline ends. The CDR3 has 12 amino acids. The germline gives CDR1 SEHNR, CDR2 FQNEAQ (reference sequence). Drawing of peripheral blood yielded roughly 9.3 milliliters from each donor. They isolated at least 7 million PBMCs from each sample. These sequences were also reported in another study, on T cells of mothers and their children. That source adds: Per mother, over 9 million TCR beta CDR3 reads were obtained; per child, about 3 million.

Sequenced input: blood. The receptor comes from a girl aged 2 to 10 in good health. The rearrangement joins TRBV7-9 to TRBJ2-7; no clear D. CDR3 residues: CASSMDAYEQYF. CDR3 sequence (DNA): TGTGCCAGCAGCATGGATGCCTACGAGCAGTACTTC.